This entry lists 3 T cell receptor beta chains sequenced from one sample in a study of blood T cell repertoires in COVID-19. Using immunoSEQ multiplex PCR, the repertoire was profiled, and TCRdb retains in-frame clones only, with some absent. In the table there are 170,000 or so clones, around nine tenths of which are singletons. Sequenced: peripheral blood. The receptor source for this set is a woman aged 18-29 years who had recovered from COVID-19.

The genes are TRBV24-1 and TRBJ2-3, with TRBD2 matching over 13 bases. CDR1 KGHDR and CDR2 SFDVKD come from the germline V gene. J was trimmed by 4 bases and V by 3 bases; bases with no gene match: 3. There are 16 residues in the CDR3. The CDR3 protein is CATSDTSGGAPDTQYF. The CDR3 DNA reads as TGTGCCACCAGTGATACTAGCGGGGGGGCGCCAGATACGCAGTATTTT.

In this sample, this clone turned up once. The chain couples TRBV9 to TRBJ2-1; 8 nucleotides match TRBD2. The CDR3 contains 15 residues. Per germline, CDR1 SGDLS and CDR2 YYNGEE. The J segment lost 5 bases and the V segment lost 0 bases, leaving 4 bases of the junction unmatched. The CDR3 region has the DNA TGTGCCAGCAGCGTAGCGGGAGGGATCAACAATGAGCAGTTCTTC. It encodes CASSVAGGINNEQFF.

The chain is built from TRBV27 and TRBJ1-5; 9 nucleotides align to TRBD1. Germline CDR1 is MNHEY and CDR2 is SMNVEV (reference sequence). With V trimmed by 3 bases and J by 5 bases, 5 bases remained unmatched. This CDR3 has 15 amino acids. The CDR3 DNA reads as TGTGCCAGCAGTTTGCACACAGGGGGCGATCAGCCCCAGCATTTT. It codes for CASSLHTGGDQPQHF.